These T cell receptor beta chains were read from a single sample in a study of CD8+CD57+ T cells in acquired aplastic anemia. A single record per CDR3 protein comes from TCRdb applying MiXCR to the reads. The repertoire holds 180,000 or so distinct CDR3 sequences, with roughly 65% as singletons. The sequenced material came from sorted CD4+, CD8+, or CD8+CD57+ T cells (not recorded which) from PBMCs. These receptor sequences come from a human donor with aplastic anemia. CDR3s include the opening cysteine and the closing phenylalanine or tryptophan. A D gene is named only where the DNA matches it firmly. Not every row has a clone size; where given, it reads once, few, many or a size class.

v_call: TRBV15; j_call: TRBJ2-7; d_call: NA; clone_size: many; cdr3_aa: CATSRGGTYEQYF; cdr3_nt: TGTGCCACCAGCAGAGGAGGAACCTACGAGCAGTACTTC
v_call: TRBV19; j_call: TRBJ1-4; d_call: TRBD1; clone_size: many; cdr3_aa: CASNTGATNEKLFF; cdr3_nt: TGTGCCAGTAACACAGGGGCAACTAATGAAAAACTGTTTTTT
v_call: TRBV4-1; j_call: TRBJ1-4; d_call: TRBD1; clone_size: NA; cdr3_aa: CASSQVAGTAYEKLFF; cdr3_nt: TGCGCCAGCAGCCAAGTCGCCGGGACAGCTTATGAAAAACTGTTTTTT
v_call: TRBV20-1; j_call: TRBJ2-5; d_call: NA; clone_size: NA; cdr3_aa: CSARVQGQAIHQETQYF; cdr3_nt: TGCAGTGCTAGAGTACAGGGCCAAGCCATCCACCAAGAGACCCAGTACTTC
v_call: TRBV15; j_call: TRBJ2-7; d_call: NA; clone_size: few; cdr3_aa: CATSRDGESYF; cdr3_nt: TGTGCCACCAGCAGAGATGGTGAATCGTACTTC
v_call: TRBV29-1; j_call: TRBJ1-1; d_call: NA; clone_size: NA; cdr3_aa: CSAADRAAFF; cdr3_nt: TGCAGCGCCGCGGACCGGGCAGCTTTCTTT
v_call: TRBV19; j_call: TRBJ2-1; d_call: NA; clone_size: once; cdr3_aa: CASSMGNEQFF; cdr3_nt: TGTGCCAGTAGTATGGGTAATGAGCAGTTCTTC
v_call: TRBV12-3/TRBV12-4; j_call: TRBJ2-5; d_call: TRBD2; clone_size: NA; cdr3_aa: CASGTGTTQETQYF; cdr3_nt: TGTGCTAGTGGGACCGGGACTACTCAAGAGACCCAGTACTTC
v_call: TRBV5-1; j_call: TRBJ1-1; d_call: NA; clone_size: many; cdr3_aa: CASSRGPGEGTEAFF; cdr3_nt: TGCGCCAGCAGCAGGGGACCGGGCGAAGGGACTGAAGCTTTCTTT
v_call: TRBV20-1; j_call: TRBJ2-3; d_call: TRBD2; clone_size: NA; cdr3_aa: CSAPDPGLASTDTQYF; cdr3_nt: TGCAGTGCTCCCGACCCGGGACTAGCTAGCACAGATACGCAGTATTTT
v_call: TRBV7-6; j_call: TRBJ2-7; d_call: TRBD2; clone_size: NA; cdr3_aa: CASSFSGGAWYEQCF; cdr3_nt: TGCGCCAGCAGCTTCAGCGGGGGGGCGTGGTACGAGCAGTGCTTC
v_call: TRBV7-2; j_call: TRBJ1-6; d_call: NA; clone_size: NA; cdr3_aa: CASSLGKTGGPLHF; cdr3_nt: TGTGCCAGCAGCTTAGGGAAGACAGGAGGGCCCCTCCACTTT
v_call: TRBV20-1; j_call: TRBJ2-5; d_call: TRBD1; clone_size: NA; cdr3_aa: CSAAGGADAQYF; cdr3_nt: TGCAGTGCCGCAGGGGGCGCCGATGCCCAGTACTTC
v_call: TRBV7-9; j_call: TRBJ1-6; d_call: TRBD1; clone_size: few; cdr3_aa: CASSGQGENSPLHF; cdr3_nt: TGTGCCAGCAGTGGACAGGGGGAGAATTCACCCCTCCACTTT
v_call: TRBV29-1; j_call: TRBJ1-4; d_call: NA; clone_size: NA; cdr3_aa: CSAYNPGSAGEKLFF; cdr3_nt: TGCAGCGCTTACAATCCAGGTTCTGCGGGTGAAAAACTGTTTTTT
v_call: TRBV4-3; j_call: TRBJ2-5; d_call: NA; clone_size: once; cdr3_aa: CASSQDRNSETQYF; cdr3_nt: TGCGCCAGCAGCCAAGACAGGAATTCGGAGACCCAGTACTTC
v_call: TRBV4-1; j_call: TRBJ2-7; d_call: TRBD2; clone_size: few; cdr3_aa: CASSQDRGGYEQYF; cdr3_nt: TGTGCCAGCAGCCAAGATCGGGGGGGCTACGAGCAGTACTTC
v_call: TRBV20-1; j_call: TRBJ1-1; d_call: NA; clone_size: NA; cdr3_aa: CSALPPGQLNTEAFF; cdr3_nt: TGCAGTGCCCTTCCCCCGGGACAACTGAACACTGAAGCTTTCTTT
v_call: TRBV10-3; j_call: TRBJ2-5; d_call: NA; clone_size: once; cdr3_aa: CAISETGGEETQYF; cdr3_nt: TGTGCCATCAGTGAGACAGGGGGGGAAGAGACCCAGTACTTC
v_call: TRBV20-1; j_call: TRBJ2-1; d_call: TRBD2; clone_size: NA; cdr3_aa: CSAPLRGAHNEQFF; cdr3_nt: TGCAGTGCTCCCTTGCGGGGGGCCCACAATGAGCAGTTCTTC
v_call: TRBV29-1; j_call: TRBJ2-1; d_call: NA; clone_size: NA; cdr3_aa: CSVAYNEQFF; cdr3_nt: TGCAGCGTTGCTTACAATGAGCAGTTCTTC
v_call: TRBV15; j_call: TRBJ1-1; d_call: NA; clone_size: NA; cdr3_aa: CATSRAVNTEAFF; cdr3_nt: TGTGCCACCAGCAGAGCGGTGAACACTGAAGCTTTCTTT
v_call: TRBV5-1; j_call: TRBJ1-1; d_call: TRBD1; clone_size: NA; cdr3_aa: CASSPDRENTEAFF; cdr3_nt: TGCGCCAGCAGCCCAGACAGGGAGAACACTGAAGCTTTCTTT
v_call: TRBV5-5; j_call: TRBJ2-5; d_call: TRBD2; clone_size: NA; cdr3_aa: CASSLLAGIQETQYF; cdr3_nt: TGTGCCAGCAGCCTCTTAGCGGGAATACAAGAGACCCAGTACTTC
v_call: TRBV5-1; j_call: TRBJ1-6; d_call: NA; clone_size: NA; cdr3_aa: CASSLGRLDSPLHF; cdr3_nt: TGCGCCAGCAGCTTGGGGAGATTGGATTCACCCCTCCACTTT
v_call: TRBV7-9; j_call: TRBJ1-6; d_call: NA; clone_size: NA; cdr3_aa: CASSHHNSPLHF; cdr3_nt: TGTGCCAGCAGCCACCATAATTCACCCCTCCACTTT
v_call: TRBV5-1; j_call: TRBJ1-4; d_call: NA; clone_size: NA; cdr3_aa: CASSLFGAGNNEKLFF; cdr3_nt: TGCGCCAGCAGCTTGTTTGGGGCAGGGAATAATGAAAAACTGTTTTTT
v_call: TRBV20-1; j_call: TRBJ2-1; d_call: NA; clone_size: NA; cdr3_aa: CSASGQRLNNEQFF; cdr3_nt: TGCAGTGCTAGTGGCCAGCGGCTTAACAATGAGCAGTTCTTC
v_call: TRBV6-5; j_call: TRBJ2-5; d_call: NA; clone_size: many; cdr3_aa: CASSYMIGDWETQYF; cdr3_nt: TGTGCCAGCAGTTACATGATTGGGGACTGGGAGACCCAGTACTTC
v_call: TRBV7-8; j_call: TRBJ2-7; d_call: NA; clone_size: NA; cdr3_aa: CASTMGSFSYEQYF; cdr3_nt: TGTGCCAGCACCATGGGGTCTTTTTCCTACGAGCAGTACTTC
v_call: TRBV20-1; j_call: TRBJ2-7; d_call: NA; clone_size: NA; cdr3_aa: CSARSMSASYEQYF; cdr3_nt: TGCAGTGCTAGGTCAATGTCGGCTTCCTACGAGCAGTACTTC
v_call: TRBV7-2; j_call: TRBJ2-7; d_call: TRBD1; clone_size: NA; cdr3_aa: CASSQRDRLTYEQYF; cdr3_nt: TGTGCCAGCAGCCAAAGGGACAGGTTAACCTACGAGCAGTACTTC
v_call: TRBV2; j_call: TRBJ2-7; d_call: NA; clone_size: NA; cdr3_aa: CASTEPFGYEQYF; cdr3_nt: TGTGCCAGCACTGAGCCTTTCGGTTACGAGCAGTACTTC
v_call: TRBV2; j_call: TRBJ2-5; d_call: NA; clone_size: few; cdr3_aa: CASSVRDQETQYF; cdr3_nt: TGTGCCAGCAGTGTGAGGGACCAAGAGACCCAGTACTTC
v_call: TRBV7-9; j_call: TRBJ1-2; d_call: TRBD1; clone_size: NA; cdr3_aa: CASSLPGGTGYTF; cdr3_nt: TGTGCCAGCAGCTTACCAGGGGGTACGGGCTACACCTTC
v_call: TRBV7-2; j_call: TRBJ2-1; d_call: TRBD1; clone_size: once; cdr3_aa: CASSSPGGRKFF; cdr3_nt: TGTGCCAGCAGCTCCCCAGGGGGCAGGAAGTTCTTC
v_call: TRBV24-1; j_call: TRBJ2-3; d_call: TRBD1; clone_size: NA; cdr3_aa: CATSDPRDSSTDTQYF; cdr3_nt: TGTGCCACCAGTGATCCAAGGGACAGTAGCACAGATACGCAGTATTTT
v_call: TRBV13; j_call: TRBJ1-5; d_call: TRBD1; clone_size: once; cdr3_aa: CASSLRDRYYEHF; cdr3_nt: TGTGCCAGCAGCTTGAGGGACAGATACTACGAGCATTTT
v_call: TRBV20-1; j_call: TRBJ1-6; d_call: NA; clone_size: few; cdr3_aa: CSAPGQASSYNSPLHF; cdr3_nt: TGCAGTGCTCCTGGGCAGGCGAGCTCCTATAATTCACCCCTCCACTTT
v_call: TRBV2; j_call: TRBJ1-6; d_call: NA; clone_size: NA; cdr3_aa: CASSDYDSPLHF; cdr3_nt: TGTGCCAGCAGTGATTACGATTCACCCCTCCACTTT
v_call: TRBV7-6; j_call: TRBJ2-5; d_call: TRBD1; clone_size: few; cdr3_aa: CASSLRDSQETQYF; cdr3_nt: TGTGCCAGCAGCCTAAGGGACAGCCAAGAGACCCAGTACTTC
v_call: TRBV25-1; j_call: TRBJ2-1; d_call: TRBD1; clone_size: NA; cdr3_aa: CASTSGQGVDNEQFF; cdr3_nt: TGTGCCAGCACCTCGGGACAGGGGGTTGACAATGAGCAGTTCTTC
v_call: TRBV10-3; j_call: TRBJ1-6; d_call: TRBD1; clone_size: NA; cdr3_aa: CAISESTFGTGVSYNSPLHF; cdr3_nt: TGTGCCATCAGTGAGTCTACTTTCGGGACAGGGGTTTCCTATAATTCACCCCTCCACTTT
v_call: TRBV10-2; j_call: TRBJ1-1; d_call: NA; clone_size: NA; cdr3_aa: CASRDTEAFF; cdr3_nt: TGCGCCAGCCGAGACACTGAAGCTTTCTTT
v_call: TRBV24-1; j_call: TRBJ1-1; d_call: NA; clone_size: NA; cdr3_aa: CATSDFRWLGRLLGAFF; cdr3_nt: TGTGCCACCAGTGATTTCCGATGGCTGGGGCGATTGTTAGGAGCTTTCTTT
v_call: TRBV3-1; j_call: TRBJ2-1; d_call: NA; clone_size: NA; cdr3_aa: CASSGEVRDEQFF; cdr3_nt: TGTGCCAGCAGCGGGGAGGTAAGGGATGAGCAGTTCTTC
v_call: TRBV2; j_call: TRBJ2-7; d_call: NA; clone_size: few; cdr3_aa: CASSDRATSYEQYF; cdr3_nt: TGTGCCAGCAGTGACCGGGCCACCTCCTACGAGCAGTACTTC
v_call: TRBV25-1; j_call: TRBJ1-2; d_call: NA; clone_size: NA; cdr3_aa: CASSESGFYGYTF; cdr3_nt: TGTGCCAGCAGTGAATCCGGGTTTTATGGCTACACCTTC
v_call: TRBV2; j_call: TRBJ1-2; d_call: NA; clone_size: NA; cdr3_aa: CASGREGSHGYTF; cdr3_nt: TGTGCCAGTGGGCGGGAGGGGAGCCATGGCTACACCTTC
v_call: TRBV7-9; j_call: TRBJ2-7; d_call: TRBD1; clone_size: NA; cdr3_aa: CASSSGTGGWNEQYF; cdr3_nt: TGTGCCAGCAGCTCGGGGACAGGGGGCTGGAACGAGCAGTACTTC